This T cell receptor (beta chain) emerged from a study of shared clonotypes between healthy human individuals. For the study at large: Donor composition was a couple of women and three men, aged 18 to 49. Points from the study as a whole: Non-shared clonotypes were found to have lower generation probabilities than the clonotypes that were shared by all four of the sorted-subset donors. Between a handful of donors, naive CD4 clonotypes were shared at a level of approximately 5%.

Each subset's genomic DNA was shared equally among a number of immunoSEQ plates. Assay: immunoSEQ multiplex PCR; the TCRdb copy retains only in-frame clones and omits some. The sample holds about 1.1 million clones; approximately 80% are singletons and the top ten take about 0.89%. For this clone: Antigen unknown.

The germline V and J ends were trimmed by 8 bases and 6 bases, with 22 bases remaining between them. The CDR3 is 14 residues long. Looked up from germline, CDR1 is SQVTM and CDR2 is ANQGSEA. This rearrangement joins TRBV29-1 to TRBJ1-2; D is possibly TRBD1 (5 bases). The sequence was obtained from a man between 18 and 35 years old in good health. Some clones in this sample may be carry-over from other donors' samples. Sequenced material: memory CD4+ T cells from PBMCs. The subset here: CD45RA-negative fraction. The CDR3 DNA reads TGCAGCCTAACCCGGGACCGACGGATTGATGGCTACACCTTC. Residues: CSLTRDRRIDGYTF.